The present entry profiles one T cell receptor (beta chain) with its context. This sample was included in a study of CD8 T cells in Susac syndrome. CDR1 and CDR2 from the germline V gene are SQVTM and ANQGSEA. CDR3 size: 13 residues. V gave up 7 bases and J gave up 2 bases, with 13 bases separating them. Random hexamers were used to reverse transcribe an amount of about 0.45 to 1 ug RNA. One entry per CDR3 protein, called by TCRdb with MiXCR from the immunoSEQ multiplex PCR reads. The data show under 300,000 distinct CDR3 sequences, about 96% seen once. Sequenced input: CD4+ T cells from PBMCs. This TCR derives from a human donor with Susac syndrome. V gene TRBV29-1 combines with J gene TRBJ2-3, with D perhaps TRBD1 or TRBD2 (5 bases each). DNA of the CDR3: TGCAGCGGGGGACGGGTGTTCACAGATACGCAGTATTTT. Translating it yields CSGGRVFTDTQYF.